The next 18 T cell receptor beta chains were all read from a single sample in a study of shared clonotypes between healthy human individuals. TCRdb keeps only in-frame clones here, not all; method: immunoSEQ multiplex PCR. The top ten clones hold 9.5% to 15% of a sample with about half a million clones, 70% to 85% of them seen once. The sequenced sample was PBMCs. The receptors shown here come from a woman between 40 and 50 years old in good health. Some clones in this sample may be carry-over from other donors' samples.

This chain connects TRBV7-9 to TRBJ2-5; D is unclear. The CDR3 sequence is 15 residues long. The V and J ends lost 0 bases and 1 base respectively, with 9 bases between them. Germline CDR1 and CDR2: SEHNR and FQNEAQ (reference sequence). CDR3 coding DNA: TGTGCCAGCAGCTTAGCGCTGGCAGCCCAAGAGACCCAGTACTTC. Translated: CASSLALAAQETQYF.

The chain employs TRBV20-1 and TRBJ2-7; possible D gene TRBD2, 5 bases. The CDR3 has 11 residues. The V gene lost 6 bases and the J gene lost 3 bases, with 9 bases spanning the gap. Germline CDR1 is DFQATT and CDR2 is SNEGSKA (reference sequence). The CDR3 coding sequence is TGCAGTGCCCGTGGGAGCTACGAGCAGTACTTC. Protein sequence: CSARGSYEQYF.

This clone showed up just once. The CDR3 coding sequence is TGTGCCAGCAGTTACTCATCCGGTTGGGGTGAAAAACTGTTTTTT. Its translation is CASSYSSGWGEKLFF. The chain recombines TRBV6-5 with TRBJ1-4, with no clear D. This CDR3 has 15 residues. The V end was cut by 0 bases, the J end by 7 bases, with 12 bases between. Germline V gene data show CDR1 as MNHEY and CDR2 as SVGAGI.

Only a few counts were recorded for this clone. Within the sample, other DNA sequences also encode this same CDR3. The chain carries TRBV18 and TRBJ1-2, with 7 bases lining up with TRBD1. Germline values: CDR1 KGHSH, CDR2 LQKENI. The CDR3 is 13 residues long. The V and J ends lost 6 bases and 3 bases, in that order; junction bases with no gene match: 4. The CDR3 coding sequence is TGTGCCAGCTCCCGACAGGGCGACTATGGCTACACCTTC. Translating gives CASSRQGDYGYTF.

The genes are TRBV9 and TRBJ2-2; 8 nucleotides line up with TRBD2. The CDR3 is 17 residues long. Germline V CDR1 and CDR2: SGDLS, YYNGEE. Trimming at V came to 0 bases and at J to 5 bases, leaving 9 bases not matched to a gene. CDR3 region: CASSVAGAGGGTGELFF. The CDR3 nucleotides read TGTGCCAGCAGCGTAGCGGGTGCGGGAGGAGGTACCGGGGAGCTGTTTTTT.

The genes are TRBV7-2 and TRBJ2-7; D gene ambiguous. Germline CDR1 and CDR2: SGHTA and FQGNSA. Trimming pared 4 bases from V and 3 bases from J, leaving 10 bases between. CDR3 length: 13 amino acids. The CDR3 sequence is CASSSDGFYEQYF. Here the CDR3 DNA reads TGTGCCAGCAGCTCGGACGGCTTCTACGAGCAGTACTTC.

This clone occurred once. This sequence joins TRBV4-1 and TRBJ2-1; 10 bases line up with TRBD2. This CDR3 has 16 amino acids. V lost 0 bases, J lost 6 bases, and 5 bases stayed unmatched. From germline, CDR1 is MGHRA and CDR2 YSYEKL. CDR3 loop: CASSQEGLAVGNEQFF. CDR3 nucleotide sequence: TGCGCCAGCAGCCAAGAAGGACTAGCGGTAGGCAATGAGCAGTTCTTC.

The V and J genes are TRBV27 and TRBJ2-1, with D perhaps TRBD1 (6 bases). Trimming removed 2 bases from V and 6 bases from J, with 8 bases in between. This CDR3 region has 13 residues. Germline CDR1 is MNHEY and CDR2 is SMNVEV (reference sequence). CDR3 sequence (DNA): TGTGCCAGCAGTTTAAGGGGGTTCAATGAGCAGTTCTTC. Amino acids: CASSLRGFNEQFF.

The genes are TRBV28 and TRBJ1-3, with a possible D match to TRBD1 (6 bases). This CDR3 has 13 residues. V lost 10 bases and J 0 bases, leaving 10 bases between the germline ends. Germline V CDR1 and CDR2: MDHEN, SYDVKM. The CDR3: CATEGGSGNTIYF. CDR3 in DNA: TGTGCCACCGAAGGGGGCTCTGGAAACACCATATATTTT.

This clone was detected only once. This sequence joins TRBV7-2 and TRBJ2-1; 7 positions match TRBD1. Germline-derived CDR1 and CDR2 are SGHTA and FQGNSA. This CDR3 has 12 amino acids. Trimming removed 4 bases from V and 10 bases from J; junction bases left unmatched: 4. The DNA of the CDR3 is TGTGCCAGCAGCTCTACAGGGGCCGAGCAGTTCTTC. Protein: CASSSTGAEQFF.

There are many counts of this clone. The sample carries other DNA sequences with the same CDR3. The rearrangement uses TRBV30 and TRBJ1-1, with D maybe TRBD1 (5 bases). The CDR3 loop spans 13 amino acids. Germline V gene lookup returns CDR1 GTSNPN and CDR2 SVGIG (reference sequence). V dropped 2 bases and J dropped 4 bases, with 11 bases sitting between them. The CDR3: CAWSPRGSTEAFF. CDR3 in DNA: TGTGCCTGGAGTCCCCGGGGGAGCACTGAAGCTTTCTTT.

The gene calls are TRBV19 and TRBJ1-5, with D tentatively TRBD1 (5 bases). Trimming removed 4 bases at V and 3 bases at J, with 16 bases between. The CDR3 runs 16 residues. CDR1 is LNHDA and CDR2 is SQIVND in the germline V gene (reference sequence). The CDR3 protein is CASSTILDRYNQPQHF. The CDR3 DNA sequence: TGTGCCAGTAGTACGATATTAGACAGATACAATCAGCCCCAGCATTTT.

For this clone: Other DNA sequences in this sample translate to the same CDR3. CDR3 in amino acids: CASSRDGTYEQYF. In DNA, the CDR3 is TGTGCCAGCAGTCGGGACGGCACCTACGAGCAGTACTTC. V usage is TRBV7-9 and J usage is TRBJ2-7; D might be TRBD1 or TRBD2, each matching 5 bases. Germline CDR1 is SEHNR and CDR2 is FQNEAQ (reference sequence). V was pared by 6 bases and J by 2 bases, with 11 bases between. This CDR3 is 13 amino acids long.

In DNA, the CDR3 is TGTGCCTGGAGTGTTCGGACAGATTACAATGAGCAGTTCTTC. Translation: CAWSVRTDYNEQFF. The gene calls are TRBV30 and TRBJ2-1; TRBD1 might be the D (6 bases). The CDR3 is 14 residues long. CDR1 is GTSNPN, CDR2 SVGIG, per germline (reference sequence). Trimming cost V 0 bases and J 4 bases, with 10 bases left between them.

The chain carries TRBV5-1 and TRBJ2-1; 11 positions agree with TRBD2. With V trimmed by 3 bases and J by 8 bases, 10 bases remained unmatched. Germline V lookup: CDR1 SGHRS, CDR2 YFSETQ. The CDR3 is 16 residues long. The CDR3 reads CASSSTYTSGSDEQFF. In DNA form, the CDR3 reads TGCGCCAGCAGCTCCACATACACTAGCGGGAGCGATGAGCAGTTCTTC.

The rearrangement links TRBV11-2 to TRBJ1-5, with 9 bases that match TRBD1. Germline loops: CDR1 SGHAT, CDR2 FQNNGV. J gave up 6 bases and V 5 bases, and 8 bases lay outside the gene matches. CDR3 length: 15 amino acids. CDR3 residues: CASSLGQGWAQPQHF. CDR3 nucleotides: TGTGCCAGCAGCCTCGGACAGGGGTGGGCTCAGCCCCAGCATTTT. Combining the CDR3 with reference TRBV11-2 and TRBJ1-5 gives the whole variable domain EAGVAQSPRYKIIEKRQSVAFWCNPISGHATLYWYQQILGQGPKLLIQFQNNGVVDDSQLPKDRFSAERLKGVDSTLKIQPAKLEDSAVYLCASSLGQGWAQPQHFGDGTRLSIL.

The chain uses TRBV9 and TRBJ1-5, with D possibly TRBD1 on 5 matching bases. V lost 0 bases and J 6 bases, leaving 13 bases between the germline ends. This CDR3 contains 15 residues. Germline loops: CDR1 SGDLS, CDR2 YYNGEE. CDR3 loop: CASSVDQGQGQPQHF. The CDR3 DNA sequence: TGTGCCAGCAGCGTAGATCAAGGGCAGGGTCAGCCCCAGCATTTT.

Concerning this clone itself: This could be a read error, since a much larger clone is one nucleotide away. Other DNA sequences of this sample code for an identical CDR3. The chain uses TRBV9 and TRBJ2-1; 9 bases map to TRBD2. The CDR3 has 15 residues. V lost 2 bases to trimming and J lost 0 bases; unmatched junction nucleotides: 0. Germline V CDR1 and CDR2: SGDLS, YYNGEE. For the CDR3, the DNA is TGTGCCAGCAGCGTTAGCGGGAGCTCCTACAATGAGCAGTTCTTC. Its translation is CASSVSGSSYNEQFF.